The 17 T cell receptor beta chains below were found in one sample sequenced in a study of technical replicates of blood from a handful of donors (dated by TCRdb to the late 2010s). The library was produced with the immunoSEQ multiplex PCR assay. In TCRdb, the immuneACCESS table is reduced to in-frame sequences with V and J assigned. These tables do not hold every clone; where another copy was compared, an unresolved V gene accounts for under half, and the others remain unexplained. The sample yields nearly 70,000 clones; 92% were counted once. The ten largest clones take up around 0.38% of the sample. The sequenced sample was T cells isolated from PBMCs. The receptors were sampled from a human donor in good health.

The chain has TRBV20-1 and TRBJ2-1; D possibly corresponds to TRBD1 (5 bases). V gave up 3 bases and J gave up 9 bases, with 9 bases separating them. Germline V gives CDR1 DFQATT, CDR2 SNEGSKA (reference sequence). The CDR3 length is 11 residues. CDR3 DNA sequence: TGCAGTGCTAGCCCAGGGATTGAGCAGTTCTTC. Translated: CSASPGIEQFF.

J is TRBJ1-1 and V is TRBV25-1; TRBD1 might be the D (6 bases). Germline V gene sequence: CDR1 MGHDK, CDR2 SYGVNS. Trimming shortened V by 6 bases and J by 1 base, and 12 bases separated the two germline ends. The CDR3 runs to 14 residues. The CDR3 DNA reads TGTGCCAGCAGCCCTGACAGGCCGAACACTGAAGCTTTCTTT. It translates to CASSPDRPNTEAFF.

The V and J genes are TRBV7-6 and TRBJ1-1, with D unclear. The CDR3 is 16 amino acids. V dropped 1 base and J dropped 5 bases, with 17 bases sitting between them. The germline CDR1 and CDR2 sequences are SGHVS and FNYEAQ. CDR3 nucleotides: TGTGCCAGCAGCTTAGAGGTCGGACCCTCGGGGACTGAAGCTTTCTTT. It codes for CASSLEVGPSGTEAFF. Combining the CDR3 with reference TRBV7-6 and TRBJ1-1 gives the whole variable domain GAGVSQSPRYKVTKRGQDVALRCDPISGHVSLYWYRQALGQGPEFLTYFNYEAQQDKSGLPNDRFSAERPEGSISTLTIQRTEQRDSAMYRCASSLEVGPSGTEAFFGQGTRLTVV.

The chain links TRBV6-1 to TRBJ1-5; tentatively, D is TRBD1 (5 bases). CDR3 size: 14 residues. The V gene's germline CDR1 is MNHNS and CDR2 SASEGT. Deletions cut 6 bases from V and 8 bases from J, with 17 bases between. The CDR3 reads CASSQSGGVEPQHF. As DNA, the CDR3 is TGTGCCAGCAGCCAAAGTGGGGGGGTTGAGCCCCAGCATTTT.

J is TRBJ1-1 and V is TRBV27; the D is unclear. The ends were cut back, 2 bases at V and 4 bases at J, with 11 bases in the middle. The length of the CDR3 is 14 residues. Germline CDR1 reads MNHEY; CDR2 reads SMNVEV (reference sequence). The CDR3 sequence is CASSLARDGTEAFF. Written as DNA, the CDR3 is TGTGCCAGCAGTTTAGCCCGGGATGGCACTGAAGCTTTCTTT.

This chain's CDR3 is CASGQPYSNQPQHF. The CDR3 bases are TGTGCCAGCGGGCAGCCTTATAGCAATCAGCCCCAGCATTTT. The chain has TRBV6-1 and TRBJ1-5, with D hard to call. The CDR3 covers 14 residues. Trimming stripped 8 bases from V and 0 bases from J, with 11 bases between. Germline CDR1 reads MNHNS; CDR2 reads SASEGT.

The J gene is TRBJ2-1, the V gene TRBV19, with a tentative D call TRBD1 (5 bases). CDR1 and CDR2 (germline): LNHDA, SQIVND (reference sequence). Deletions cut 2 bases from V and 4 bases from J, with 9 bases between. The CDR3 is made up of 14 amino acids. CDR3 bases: TGTGCCAGTAGTATACAAACAGGTTACAATGAGCAGTTCTTC. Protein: CASSIQTGYNEQFF.

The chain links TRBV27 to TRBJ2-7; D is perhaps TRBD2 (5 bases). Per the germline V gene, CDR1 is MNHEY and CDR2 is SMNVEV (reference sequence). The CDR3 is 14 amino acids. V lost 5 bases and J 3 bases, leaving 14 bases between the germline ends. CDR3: CASSPTGYRYEQYF. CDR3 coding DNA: TGTGCCAGCAGTCCGACGGGGTATCGCTACGAGCAGTACTTC.

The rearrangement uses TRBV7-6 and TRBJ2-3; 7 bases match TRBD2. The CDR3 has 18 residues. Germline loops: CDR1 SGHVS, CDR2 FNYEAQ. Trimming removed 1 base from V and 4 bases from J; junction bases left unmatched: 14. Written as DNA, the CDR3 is TGTGCCAGCAGCTTAGAGCCCTCACTAGCGAGACTGGCAGATACGCAGTATTTT. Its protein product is CASSLEPSLARLADTQYF.

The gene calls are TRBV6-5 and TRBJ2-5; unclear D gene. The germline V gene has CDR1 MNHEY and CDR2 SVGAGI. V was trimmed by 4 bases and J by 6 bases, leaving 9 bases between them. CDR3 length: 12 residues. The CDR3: CASSSADKTQYF. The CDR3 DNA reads TGTGCCAGCAGTTCGGCGGATAAGACCCAGTACTTC.

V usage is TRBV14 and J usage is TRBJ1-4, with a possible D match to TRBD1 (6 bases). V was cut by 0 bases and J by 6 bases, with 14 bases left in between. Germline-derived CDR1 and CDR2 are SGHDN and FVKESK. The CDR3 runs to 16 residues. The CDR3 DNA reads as TGTGCCAGCAGCCAAGAGACTCGGGGGGCCGATGAAAAACTGTTTTTT. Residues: CASSQETRGADEKLFF.

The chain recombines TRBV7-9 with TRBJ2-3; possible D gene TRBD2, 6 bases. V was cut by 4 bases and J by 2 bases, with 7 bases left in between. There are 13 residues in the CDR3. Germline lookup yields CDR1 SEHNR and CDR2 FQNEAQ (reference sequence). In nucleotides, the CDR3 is TGTGCCAGCAGCTCGGACTACACAGATACGCAGTATTTT. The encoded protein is CASSSDYTDTQYF. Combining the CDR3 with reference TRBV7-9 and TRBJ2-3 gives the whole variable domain DTGVSQNPRHKITKRGQNVTFRCDPISEHNRLYWYRQTLGQGPEFLTYFQNEAQLEKSRLLSDRFSAERPKGSFSTLEIQRTEQGDSAMYLCASSSDYTDTQYFGPGTRLTVL.

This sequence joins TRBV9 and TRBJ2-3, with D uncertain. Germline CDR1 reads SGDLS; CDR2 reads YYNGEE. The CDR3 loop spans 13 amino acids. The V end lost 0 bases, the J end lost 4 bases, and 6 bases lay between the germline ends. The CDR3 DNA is TGTGCCAGCAGCGTAGCTCCCCCAGATACGCAGTATTTT. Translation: CASSVAPPDTQYF.

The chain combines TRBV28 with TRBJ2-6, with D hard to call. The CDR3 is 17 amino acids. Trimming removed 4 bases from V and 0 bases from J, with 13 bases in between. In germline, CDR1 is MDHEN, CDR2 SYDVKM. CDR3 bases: TGTGCCAGCAGTTCCAATCGACGGAGCTCTGGGGCCAACGTCCTGACTTTC. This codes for CASSSNRRSSGANVLTF. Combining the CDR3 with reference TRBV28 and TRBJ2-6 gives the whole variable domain DVKVTQSSRYLVKRTGEKVFLECVQDMDHENMFWYRQDPGLGLRLIYFSYDVKMKEKGDIPEGYSVSREKKERFSLILESASTNQTSMYLCASSSNRRSSGANVLTFGAGSRLTVL.

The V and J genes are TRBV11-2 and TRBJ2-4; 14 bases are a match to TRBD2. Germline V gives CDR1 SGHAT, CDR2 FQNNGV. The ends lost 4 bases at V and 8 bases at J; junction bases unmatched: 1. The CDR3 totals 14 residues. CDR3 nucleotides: TGTGCCAGCAGCTCGGGACTAGCGGGAGACATTCAGTACTTC. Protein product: CASSSGLAGDIQYF.

The CDR3 sequence: CASSTRDYGYTF. CDR3 DNA sequence: TGTGCCAGCAGTACTCGAGACTATGGCTACACCTTC. The chain has TRBV28 and TRBJ1-2; D unresolved. The CDR3 has 12 residues. V lost 5 bases and J 3 bases, leaving 7 bases between the germline ends. CDR1 is MDHEN, CDR2 SYDVKM, per germline.

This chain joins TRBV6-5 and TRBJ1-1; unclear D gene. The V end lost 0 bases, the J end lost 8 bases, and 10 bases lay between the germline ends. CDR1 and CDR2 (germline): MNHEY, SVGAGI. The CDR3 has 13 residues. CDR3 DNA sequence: TGTGCCAGCAGTTACTCGATGGGCCGAGAAGCTTTCTTT. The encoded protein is CASSYSMGREAFF.